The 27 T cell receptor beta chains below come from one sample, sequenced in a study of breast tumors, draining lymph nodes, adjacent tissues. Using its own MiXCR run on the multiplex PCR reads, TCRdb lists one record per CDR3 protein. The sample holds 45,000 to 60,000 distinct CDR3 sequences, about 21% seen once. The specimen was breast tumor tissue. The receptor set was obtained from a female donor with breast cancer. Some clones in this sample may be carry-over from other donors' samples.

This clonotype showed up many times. DNA for the CDR3: TGCGCCAGCAGCCGGGACATCTCCTACGAGCAGTACTTC. Its protein product is CASSRDISYEQYF. This chain joins TRBV4-1 and TRBJ2-7; maybe TRBD1 (6 bases). The CDR3 totals 13 residues. Looked up from germline, CDR1 is MGHRA and CDR2 is YSYEKL. V dropped 4 bases and J dropped 0 bases, with 7 bases sitting between them.

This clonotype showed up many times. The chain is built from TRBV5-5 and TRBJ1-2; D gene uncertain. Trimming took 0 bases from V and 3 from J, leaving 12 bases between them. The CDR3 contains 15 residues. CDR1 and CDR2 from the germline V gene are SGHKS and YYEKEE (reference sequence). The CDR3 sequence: CASSLDWVPYYGYTF. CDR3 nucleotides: TGTGCCAGCAGCTTGGATTGGGTTCCATACTATGGCTACACCTTC.

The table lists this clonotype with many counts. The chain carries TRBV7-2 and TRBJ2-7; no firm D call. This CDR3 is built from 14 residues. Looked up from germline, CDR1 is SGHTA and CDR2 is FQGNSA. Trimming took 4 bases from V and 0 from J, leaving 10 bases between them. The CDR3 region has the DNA TGTGCCAGCAGCTCGAGGCACAGCTCCTACGAGCAGTACTTC. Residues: CASSSRHSSYEQYF.

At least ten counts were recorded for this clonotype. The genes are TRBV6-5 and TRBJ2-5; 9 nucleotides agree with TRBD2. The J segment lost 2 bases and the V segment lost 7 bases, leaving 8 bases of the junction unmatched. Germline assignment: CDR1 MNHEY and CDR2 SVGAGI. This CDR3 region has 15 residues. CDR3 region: CASMEAGGHQETQYF. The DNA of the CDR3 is TGTGCCAGCATGGAAGCGGGGGGCCATCAAGAGACCCAGTACTTC.

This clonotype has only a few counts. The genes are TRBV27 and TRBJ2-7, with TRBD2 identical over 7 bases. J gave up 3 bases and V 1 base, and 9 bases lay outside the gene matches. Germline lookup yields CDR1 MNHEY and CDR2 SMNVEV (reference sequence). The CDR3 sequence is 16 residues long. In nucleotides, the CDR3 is TGTGCCAGCAGTTTATTTCCCAGCGGGAAAAGCTACGAGCAGTACTTC. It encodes CASSLFPSGKSYEQYF.

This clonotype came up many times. The CDR3 loop reads CASSLGVANNEKLFF. The CDR3 DNA reads as TGTGCCAGCAGCTTAGGGGTAGCAAATAATGAAAAACTGTTTTTT. The V call is TRBV7-9, the J call TRBJ1-4; D ambiguous. V dropped 1 base and J dropped 4 bases, with 10 bases sitting between them. The CDR3 is 15 residues long. Germline CDR1 SEHNR, CDR2 FQNEAQ (reference sequence).

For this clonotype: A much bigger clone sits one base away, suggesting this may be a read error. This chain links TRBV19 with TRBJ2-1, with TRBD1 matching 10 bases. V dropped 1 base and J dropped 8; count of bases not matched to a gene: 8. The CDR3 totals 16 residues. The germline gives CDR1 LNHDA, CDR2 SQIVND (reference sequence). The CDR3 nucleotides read TGTGCCAGTAGTATAGCATGGGGGACAGGGGAGGATGAGCAGTTCTTC. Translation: CASSIAWGTGEDEQFF.

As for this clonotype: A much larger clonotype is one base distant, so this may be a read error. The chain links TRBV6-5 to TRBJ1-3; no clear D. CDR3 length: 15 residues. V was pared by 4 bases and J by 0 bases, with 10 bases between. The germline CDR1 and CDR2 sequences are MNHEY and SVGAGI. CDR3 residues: CASSSPGISGNTIYF. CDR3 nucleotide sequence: TGTGCCAGCAGTTCCCCCGGGATCTCTGGAAACACCATATATTTT.

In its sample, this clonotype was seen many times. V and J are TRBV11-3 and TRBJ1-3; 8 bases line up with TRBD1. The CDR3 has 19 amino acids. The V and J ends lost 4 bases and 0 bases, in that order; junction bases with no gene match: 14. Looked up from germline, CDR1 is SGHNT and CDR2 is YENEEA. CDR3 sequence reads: CASSSRTAGGSHSGNTIYF. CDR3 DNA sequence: TGTGCCAGCAGCTCCAGGACCGCAGGGGGCTCCCACTCTGGAAACACCATATATTTT.

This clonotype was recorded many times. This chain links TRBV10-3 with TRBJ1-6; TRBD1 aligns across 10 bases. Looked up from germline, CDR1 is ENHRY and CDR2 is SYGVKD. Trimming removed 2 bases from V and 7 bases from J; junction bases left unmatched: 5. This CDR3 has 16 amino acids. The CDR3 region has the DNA TGTGCCATCAGTGAGCGACAGGGGGCGCGGAATTCACCCCTCCACTTT. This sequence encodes CAISERQGARNSPLHF.

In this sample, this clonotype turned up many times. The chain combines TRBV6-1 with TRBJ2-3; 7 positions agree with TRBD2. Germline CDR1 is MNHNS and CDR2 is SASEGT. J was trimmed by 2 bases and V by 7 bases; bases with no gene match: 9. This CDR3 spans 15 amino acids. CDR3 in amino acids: CASTRGRDYTDTQYF. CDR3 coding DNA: TGTGCCAGCACTCGAGGGAGGGATTACACAGATACGCAGTATTTT.

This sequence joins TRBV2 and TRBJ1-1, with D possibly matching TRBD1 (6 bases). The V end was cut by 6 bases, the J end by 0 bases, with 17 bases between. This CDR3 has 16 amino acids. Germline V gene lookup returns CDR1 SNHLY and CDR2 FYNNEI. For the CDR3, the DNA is TGTGCCAGCAGGTCTAACACAGGGTACTTGAACACTGAAGCTTTCTTT. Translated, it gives CASRSNTGYLNTEAFF.

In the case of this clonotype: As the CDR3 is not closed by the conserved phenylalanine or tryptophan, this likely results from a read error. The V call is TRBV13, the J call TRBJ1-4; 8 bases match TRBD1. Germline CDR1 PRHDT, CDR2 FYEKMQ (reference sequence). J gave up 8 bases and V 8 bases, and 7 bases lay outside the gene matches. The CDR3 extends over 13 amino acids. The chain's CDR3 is CASGQGAGEKLFS. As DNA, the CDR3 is TGTGCCAGCGGCCAGGGGGCGGGAGAAAAACTGTTTTCT.

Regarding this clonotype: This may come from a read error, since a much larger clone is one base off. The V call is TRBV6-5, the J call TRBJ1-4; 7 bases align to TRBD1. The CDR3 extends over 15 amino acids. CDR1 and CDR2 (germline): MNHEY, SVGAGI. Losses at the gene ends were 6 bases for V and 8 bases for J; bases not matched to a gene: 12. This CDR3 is CASSRLTGEGEKLFF. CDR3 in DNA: TGTGCCAGCAGCCGCCTCACAGGGGAGGGGGAAAAACTGTTTTTT.

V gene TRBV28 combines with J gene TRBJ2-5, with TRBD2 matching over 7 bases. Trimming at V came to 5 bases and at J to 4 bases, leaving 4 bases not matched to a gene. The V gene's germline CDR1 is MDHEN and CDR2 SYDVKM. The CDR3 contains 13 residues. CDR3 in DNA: TGTGCCAGCAGTCCTAGCGGAGGAGAGACCCAGTACTTC. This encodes CASSPSGGETQYF.

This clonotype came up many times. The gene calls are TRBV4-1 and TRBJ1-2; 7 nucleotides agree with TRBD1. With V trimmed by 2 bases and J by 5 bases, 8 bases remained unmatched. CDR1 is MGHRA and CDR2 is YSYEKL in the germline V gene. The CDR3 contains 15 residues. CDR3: CASSQFEGARYGYTF. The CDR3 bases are TGCGCCAGCAGCCAATTTGAGGGGGCGAGGTATGGCTACACCTTC.

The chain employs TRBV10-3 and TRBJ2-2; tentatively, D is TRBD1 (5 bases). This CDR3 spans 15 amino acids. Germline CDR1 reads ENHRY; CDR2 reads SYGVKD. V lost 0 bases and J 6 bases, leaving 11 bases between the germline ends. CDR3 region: CAISESSRVSGELFF. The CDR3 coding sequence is TGTGCCATCAGTGAGTCGAGCAGGGTGTCCGGGGAGCTGTTTTTT.

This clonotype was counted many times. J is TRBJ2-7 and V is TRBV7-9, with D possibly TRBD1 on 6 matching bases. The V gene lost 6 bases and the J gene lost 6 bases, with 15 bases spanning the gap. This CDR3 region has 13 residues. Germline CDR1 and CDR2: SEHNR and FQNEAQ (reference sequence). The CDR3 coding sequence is TGTGCCAGCAGTCCCCCTAGACAGGCCGAGCAGTACTTC. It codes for CASSPPRQAEQYF.

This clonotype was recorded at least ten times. CDR3 residues: CASREGDGELFF. As DNA, the CDR3 is TGTGCCAGCCGGGAGGGCGACGGGGAGCTGTTTTTT. The V and J genes are TRBV11-3 and TRBJ2-2, with 8 bases identical to TRBD2. The CDR3 sequence is 12 residues long. Germline lookup yields CDR1 SGHNT and CDR2 YENEEA. J gave up 7 bases and V 8 bases, and 3 bases lay outside the gene matches.

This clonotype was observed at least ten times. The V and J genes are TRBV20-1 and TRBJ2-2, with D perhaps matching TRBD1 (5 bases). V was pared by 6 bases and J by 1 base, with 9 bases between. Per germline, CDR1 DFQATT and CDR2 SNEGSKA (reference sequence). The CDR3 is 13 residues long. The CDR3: CSATGQNTGELFF. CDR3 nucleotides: TGCAGTGCAACTGGACAGAACACCGGGGAGCTGTTTTTT.

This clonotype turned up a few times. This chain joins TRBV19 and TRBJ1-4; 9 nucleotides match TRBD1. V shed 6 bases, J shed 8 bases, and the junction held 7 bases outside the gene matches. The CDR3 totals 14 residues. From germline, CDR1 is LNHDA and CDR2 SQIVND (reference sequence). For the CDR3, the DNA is TGTGCCAGTAGCACAGGGGGCGCGCGGGAAAAACTGTTTTTT. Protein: CASSTGGAREKLFF.

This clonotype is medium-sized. CDR3 sequence: CSVEGGAGELFF. In DNA, the CDR3 is TGCAGCGTTGAAGGAGGAGCCGGGGAGCTGTTTTTT. The chain employs TRBV29-1 and TRBJ2-2; no reliable D call. V lost 1 base to trimming and J lost 6 bases, with 6 bases between them. The V gene's germline CDR1 is SQVTM and CDR2 ANQGSEA. This CDR3 has 12 amino acids.

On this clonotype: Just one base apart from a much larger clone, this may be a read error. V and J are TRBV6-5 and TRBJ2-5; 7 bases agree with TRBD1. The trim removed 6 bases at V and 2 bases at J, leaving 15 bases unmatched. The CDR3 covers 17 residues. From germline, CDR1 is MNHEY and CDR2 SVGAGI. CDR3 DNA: TGTGCCAGCAGACTCCGCAACAGGGGTAGTGGGCAAGAGACCCAGTACTTC. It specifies CASRLRNRGSGQETQYF.

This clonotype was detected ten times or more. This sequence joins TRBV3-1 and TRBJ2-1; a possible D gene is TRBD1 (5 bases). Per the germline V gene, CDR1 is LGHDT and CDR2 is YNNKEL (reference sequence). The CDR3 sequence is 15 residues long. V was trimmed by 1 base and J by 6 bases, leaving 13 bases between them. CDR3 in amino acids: CASSQGGPGINEQFF. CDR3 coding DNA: TGTGCCAGCAGCCAAGGAGGTCCAGGGATCAATGAGCAGTTCTTC.

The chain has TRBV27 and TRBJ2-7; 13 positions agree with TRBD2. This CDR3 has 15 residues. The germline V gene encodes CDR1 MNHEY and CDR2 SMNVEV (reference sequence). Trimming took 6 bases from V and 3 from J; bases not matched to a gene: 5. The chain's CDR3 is CASRWTSGGIYEQYF. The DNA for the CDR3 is TGTGCCAGCAGATGGACTAGCGGGGGAATCTACGAGCAGTACTTC.

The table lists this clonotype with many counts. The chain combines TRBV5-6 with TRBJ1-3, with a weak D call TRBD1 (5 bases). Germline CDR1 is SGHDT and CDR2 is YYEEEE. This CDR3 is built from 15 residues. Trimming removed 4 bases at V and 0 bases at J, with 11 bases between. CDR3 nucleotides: TGTGCCAGCAGCATGTACGACAGCTCTGGAAACACCATATATTTT. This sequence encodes CASSMYDSSGNTIYF.

The CDR3 region has the DNA TGTACCATCAGTAAGTCTATAGCGGGAGGCTACGAGCAGTACTTC. Amino acids: CTISKSIAGGYEQYF. The chain is built from TRBV6-2 or TRBV6-3 and TRBJ2-7, with TRBD2 matching over 10 bases. Germline V gene lookup returns CDR1 MNHEY and CDR2 SVGEGT. CDR3 size: 15 residues.